This T cell receptor beta chain was obtained from a study of sequential checkpoint blockade in melanoma. Turning to the study itself: After both sequences, patients received maintenance nivolumab.

Repertoires were generated with immunoSEQ multiplex PCR, while TCRdb's copy carries only in-frame clones and drops some. The repertoire includes about 13,000 clones, 21% of them detected once, and 5.5% to 7% sits in the top ten. Regarding treatment: randomized to nivolumab then ipilimumab (arm A) or the reverse (arm B). The V end was cut by 2 bases, the J end by 2 bases, with 11 bases between. Germline V lookup: CDR1 SGHRS, CDR2 YFSETQ. CDR3 length: 14 residues. The V gene is TRBV5-1, the J gene TRBJ2-7; D uncertain. The sequence came from a human donor with melanoma. The sample in question was tumor tissue (inferred from file names), obtained from a patient given nivolumab and ipilimumab in sequence. CDR3 bases: TGCGCCAGCAGCTTCGGCAGAGAGCCCTACGAGCAGTACTTC. Its protein product is CASSFGREPYEQYF.